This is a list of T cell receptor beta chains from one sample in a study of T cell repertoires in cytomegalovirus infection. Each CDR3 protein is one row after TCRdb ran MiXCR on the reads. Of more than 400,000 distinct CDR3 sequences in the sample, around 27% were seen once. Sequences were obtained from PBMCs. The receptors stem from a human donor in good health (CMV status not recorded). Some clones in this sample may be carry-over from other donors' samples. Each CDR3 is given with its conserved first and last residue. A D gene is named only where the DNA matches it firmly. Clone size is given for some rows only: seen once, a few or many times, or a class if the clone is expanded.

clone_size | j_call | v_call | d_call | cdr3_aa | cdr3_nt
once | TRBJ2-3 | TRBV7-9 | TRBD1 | CASVDRGRTDTQYF | TGTGCCAGCGTAGACAGGGGGCGGACAGATACGCAGTATTTT
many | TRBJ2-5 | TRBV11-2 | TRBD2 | CASTTFLGLAGGETQYF | TGTGCCAGCACAACCTTCCTCGGACTAGCGGGGGGAGAGACCCAGTACTTC
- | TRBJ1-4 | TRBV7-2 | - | CASSRAGGGGVEKLFF | TGTGCCAGCAGCCGTGCGGGGGGGGGAGGCGTTGAAAAACTGTTTTTT
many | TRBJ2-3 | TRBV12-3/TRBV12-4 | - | CASSPIAATTDTQYF | TGTGCCAGCAGCCCGATAGCGGCAACCACAGATACGCAGTATTTT
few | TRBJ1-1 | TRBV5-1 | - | CASSWETPHTEAFF | TGCGCCAGCAGCTGGGAGACGCCCCACACTGAAGCTTTCTTT
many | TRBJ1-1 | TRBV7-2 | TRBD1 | CASSQRQGKNTEAFF | TGTGCCAGCAGCCAACGACAGGGCAAGAACACTGAAGCTTTCTTT
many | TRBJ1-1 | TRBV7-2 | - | CASSKLRVTEAFF | TGTGCCAGCAGCAAACTCAGGGTCACTGAAGCTTTCTTT
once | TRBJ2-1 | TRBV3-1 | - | CASSPRQSGYNEQFF | TGTGCCAGCAGCCCGAGACAGTCTGGGTACAATGAGCAGTTCTTC
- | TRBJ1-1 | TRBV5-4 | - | CASSLPGPNEAFF | TGTGCCAGCAGCCTTCCGGGCCCGAATGAAGCTTTCTTT
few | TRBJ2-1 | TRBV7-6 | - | CASSLELRPSSYNEQFF | TGTGCCAGCAGCTTAGAGTTGAGGCCTAGCTCCTACAATGAGCAGTTCTTC
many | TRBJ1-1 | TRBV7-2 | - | CASSLGVSLVAEAFF | TGTGCCAGCAGCTTAGGGGTTTCTCTGGTCGCTGAAGCTTTCTTT
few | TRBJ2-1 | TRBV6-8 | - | CASSSSGQPYNEQFF | TGTGCCAGCAGTTCCTCTGGCCAACCTTACAATGAGCAGTTCTTC
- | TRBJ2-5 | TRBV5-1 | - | CASSWRASQETQYF | TGCGCCAGCAGCTGGAGAGCCTCCCAAGAGACCCAGTACTTC
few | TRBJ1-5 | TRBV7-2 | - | CASSPVTSNQPQHF | TGTGCCAGCAGCCCCGTAACGAGCAATCAGCCCCAGCATTTT
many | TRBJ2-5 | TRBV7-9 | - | CASSLSSGYQETQYF | TGTGCCAGCAGCTTATCTTCAGGGTACCAAGAGACCCAGTACTTC
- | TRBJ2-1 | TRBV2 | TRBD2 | CARRRTSGSSYNEQFF | TGTGCCAGGCGCCGGACTAGCGGGAGTTCCTACAATGAGCAGTTCTTC
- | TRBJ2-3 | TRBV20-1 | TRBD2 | CSAFGGIAGGTDTQYF | TGCAGTGCTTTCGGGGGAATAGCGGGAGGCACAGATACGCAGTATTTT
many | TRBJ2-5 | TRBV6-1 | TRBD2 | CASSKRRQGTTAETQYF | TGTGCCAGCAGTAAAAGGAGGCAAGGGACTACAGCGGAGACCCAGTACTTC
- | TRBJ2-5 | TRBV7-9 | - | CASSHGTGPGGQETQYF | TGTGCCAGCAGCCATGGAACGGGCCCCGGTGGGCAAGAGACCCAGTACTTC
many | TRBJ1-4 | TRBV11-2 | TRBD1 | CASSSPRQGAGSVRF | TGTGCCAGCAGCTCCCCCCGACAGGGGGCGGGAAGCGTGAGGTTT
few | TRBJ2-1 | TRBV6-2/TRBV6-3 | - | CASSFFRARQFF | TGTGCCAGCAGCTTCTTTCGGGCACGGCAGTTCTTC
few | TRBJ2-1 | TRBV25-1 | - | CASSDWPEEGTLYNEQFF | TGTGCCAGCAGTGACTGGCCGGAGGAGGGGACCCTCTACAATGAGCAGTTCTTC
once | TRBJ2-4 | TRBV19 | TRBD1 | CASNSQGGGKNIQYF | TGTGCCAGTAACTCACAGGGGGGCGGCAAAAACATTCAGTACTTC
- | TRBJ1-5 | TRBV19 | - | CASSIPRGNQPQHF | TGTGCCAGTAGTATACCCAGGGGCAATCAGCCCCAGCATTTT
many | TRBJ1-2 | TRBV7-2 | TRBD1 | CASSLEDRGRREDGYTF | TGTGCCAGCAGCTTAGAGGACAGGGGGCGCAGAGAAGATGGCTACACCTTC
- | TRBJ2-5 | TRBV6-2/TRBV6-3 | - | CASSYSPYQETQYF | TGTGCCAGCAGTTACTCGCCGTACCAAGAGACCCAGTACTTC
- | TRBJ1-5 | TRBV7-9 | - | CASSQGDAQPQHF | TGTGCCAGCAGCCAGGGAGACGCTCAGCCCCAGCATTTT
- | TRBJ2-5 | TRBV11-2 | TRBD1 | CASSLRWDRDQETQYF | TGTGCCAGCAGCTTACGATGGGACAGGGATCAAGAGACCCAGTACTTC
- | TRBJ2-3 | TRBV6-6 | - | CARSRVGDTQYF | TGTGCCCGCAGCCGAGTGGGAGATACGCAGTATTTT
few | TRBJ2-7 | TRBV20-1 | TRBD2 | CSAPPSGSSSYEQYF | TGCAGTGCCCCACCTAGCGGGAGTAGCTCCTACGAGCAGTACTTC